This T cell receptor beta chain appears in the sequencing data of a study of identical twins. Study-wide findings and caveats: Abundant beta clonotypes from cord blood bore fewer insertions; memory repertoires lacked this pattern.

The CDR3 length is 13 residues. J lost 4 bases, V lost 8 bases, and 1 base had no gene match. Germline CDR1 and CDR2: LGHNA and YSLEER. This clonotype was observed at least ten times. Antigen unknown. TCRdb re-called the 5' RACE reads with MiXCR, one entry per CDR3 protein. The table has roughly 260,000 distinct CDR3 sequences, around an eighth seen once. The sequence derives from a woman under 30 in good health. This chain uses TRBV4-3 with TRBJ2-3, with 12 bases identical to TRBD2. The material sequenced was memory (CD45RO+) T cells sorted from blood. CDR3 protein: CASRLAGADTQYF. The CDR3 DNA reads TGCGCCAGCCGACTAGCGGGAGCAGATACGCAGTATTTT.